This T cell receptor beta chain was found in a study of early T cells in non-severe SARS-CoV-2 infection. Study-level information: Unpaired chains resulted from sequencing bulk RNA of unsorted whole blood.

Unique molecular identifiers were attached to individual cDNA molecules. One entry per CDR3 protein, called by TCRdb with MiXCR from the 5' RACE reads. The sample carries 100,000 to 150,000 distinct CDR3 sequences, 14% to 15% recorded once. This clonotype was seen a handful of times. Its antigen is unidentified. Points from the study as a whole: VDJdb-based annotation leaned toward anti-spike CD8 responses and missed private and CD4 specificities.

This CDR3 region has 14 residues. The germline V gene has CDR1 SGHNT and CDR2 YENEEA. Losses at the gene ends were 2 bases for V and 6 bases for J; bases not matched to a gene: 3. The sequence came from an adult who was a healthcare worker with PCR-confirmed SARS-CoV-2 infection or an uninfected control (not recorded which). The chain uses TRBV11-3 and TRBJ2-1; 8 bases fit TRBD2. Sequencing used whole blood. As DNA, the CDR3 is TGTGCCAGCAGCTTACAGCGGGGGTCCAATGAGCAGTTCTTC. Translated: CASSLQRGSNEQFF.